This is a list of T cell receptor beta chains from one sample in a study of T cells after yellow fever vaccination. MiXCR, run by TCRdb on the 5' RACE reads, gives a single entry per CDR3 protein. The sample shows 300,000 or so distinct CDR3 sequences, about 7.8% of them seen only once. The sample was PBMCs, taken roughly 46 days after the first yellow fever vaccination. These receptors originate from a young man who received the YFV17D yellow fever vaccine. Each CDR3 is given with its conserved first and last residue. Each record gives: J gene, clone size, V gene, D gene, CDR3 DNA, CDR3 protein. D genes are given only for firm matches. Clone size appears in some rows only: once, few, many, or a class for an expanded clone.

TRBJ2-3 - TRBV7-9 - TGTGCCAGCAGCTTAATCCCTTCTAGCACAGATACGCAGTATTTT CASSLIPSSTDTQYF
TRBJ2-2 few TRBV4-1 TRBD1 TGCGCCAGCAGCCAAGGAAACAGGGGGCTCACCGGGGAGCTGTTTTTT CASSQGNRGLTGELFF
TRBJ1-1 - TRBV6-1 - TGTGCCAGCAGCCACATAGAGGGGGTAGGCACTGAAGCTTTCTTT CASSHIEGVGTEAFF
TRBJ2-3 few TRBV7-2 TRBD2 TGTGCCAGCAGCTTAGTAGGACTAGCGGGGACCACAGATACGCAGTATTTT CASSLVGLAGTTDTQYF
TRBJ1-4 many TRBV15 - TGTGCCACCAGCAGAGAGGGCGGACTGAATGAAAAACTGTTTTTT CATSREGGLNEKLFF
TRBJ1-6 few TRBV6-5 - TGTGCCAGCAGTTATAGCGCAGCACACTATAATTCACCCCTCCACTTT CASSYSAAHYNSPLHF
TRBJ2-3 many TRBV28 - TGTGCCAGCAGCTTACGGGCAGATACGCAGTATTTT CASSLRADTQYF
TRBJ2-7 - TRBV19 - TGTGCCAGTATGGACAGCTCCTACGAGCAGTACTTC CASMDSSYEQYF
TRBJ1-2 - TRBV7-6 TRBD1 TGTGCCAGCAGCCCCGGACAGGGGAGTGGCTACACCTTC CASSPGQGSGYTF
TRBJ2-2 many TRBV15 - TGTGCCACCAGCAGAGATTTGGGGGGCGGGGAGCTGTTTTTT CATSRDLGGGELFF
TRBJ1-1 - TRBV24-1 - TGTGCCACCAGTGATACGGGGGCGATGAACACTGAAGCTTTCTTT CATSDTGAMNTEAFF
TRBJ2-2 few TRBV7-6 TRBD1 TGTGCCAGCAGCCCAGGCAGGGGGCTTTTCGGGGAGCTGTTTTTT CASSPGRGLFGELFF
TRBJ2-3 - TRBV7-2 - TGTGCCAGCAGAAAGAGGGGCGAGGGAGCAGATACGCAGTATTTT CASRKRGEGADTQYF
TRBJ2-7 few TRBV10-3 TRBD1 TGTGCCATCAGTGCGGACAGGGGGGTTCCCTACGAGCAGTACTTC CAISADRGVPYEQYF
TRBJ1-6 few TRBV7-2 TRBD1 TGTGCCAGCAGCCAGGGGGTCGGAGGTTCACCCCTCCACTTT CASSQGVGGSPLHF
TRBJ2-2 - TRBV5-5 - TGTGCCAGCAGCTCGAACGCCCAGGGAAACACCGGGGAGCTGTTTTTT CASSSNAQGNTGELFF
TRBJ1-2 - TRBV7-3 TRBD1 TGTGCCAGCAGCCCTGGACAGGGGCTGGCAGGCTACACCTTC CASSPGQGLAGYTF
TRBJ2-5 - TRBV7-2 TRBD2 TGTGCCAGCAGCTTCTATAGCGGGGGGATCCAGACCCAGTACTTC CASSFYSGGIQTQYF
TRBJ2-1 - TRBV4-1 TRBD2 TGCGCCAGCAGCCAAGATTTAGCGGGGGCCTTAAATGAGCAGTTCTTC CASSQDLAGALNEQFF
TRBJ2-3 many TRBV7-2 TRBD2 TGTGCCAGCAGCCTAGCGGGGTCAGATACGCAGTATTTT CASSLAGSDTQYF
TRBJ2-5 few TRBV25-1 TRBD1 TGTGCCAGCAGTGAATTTTACAGGGGAGAGACCCAGTACTTC CASSEFYRGETQYF
TRBJ1-2 - TRBV5-6 TRBD1 TGTGCCAGCGAGAGACAGGGAGGCTATGGCTACACCTTC CASERQGGYGYTF
TRBJ2-5 few TRBV29-1 - TGCAGCGTGGGTGGGGGGTCGGCGACCCAGTACTTC CSVGGGSATQYF
TRBJ2-1 few TRBV7-2 TRBD2 TGTGCCAGCAGCTTTCCTGGGACTAGCGGGGCGGCTGAGCAGTTCTTC CASSFPGTSGAAEQFF
TRBJ2-4 few TRBV6-6 - TGTGCCAGCAATCGGTCCAGGGGCGACTACTTC CASNRSRGDYF
TRBJ1-1 few TRBV7-9 TRBD1 TGTGCCAGCAGCCCCCAGGACAGGGGTGAAGCTTTCTTT CASSPQDRGEAFF
TRBJ1-1 - TRBV7-2 TRBD1 TGTGCCAGCAGCTCACAGGGGTCCGGGACTGAAGCTTTCTTT CASSSQGSGTEAFF
TRBJ1-1 - TRBV12-3/TRBV12-4 TRBD1 TGTGCCAGCAGTCCAGGGACAGGGTACGGAAACACTGAAGCTTTCTTT CASSPGTGYGNTEAFF
TRBJ2-2 - TRBV7-2 - TGTGCCAGCAGCTTAGTCGCCATCGGGGAGCTGTTTTTT CASSLVAIGELFF
TRBJ2-1 - TRBV6-2/TRBV6-3 - TGTGCCAGCAGTTATTTAGCAGGGGCCCTTCCTAATGAGCAGTTCTTC CASSYLAGALPNEQFF
TRBJ2-1 few TRBV20-1 TRBD1 TGCAGTGCTAGATGGGACAGGGATGCCTACAATGAGCAGTTCTTC CSARWDRDAYNEQFF
TRBJ1-5 few TRBV2 - TGTGCCAGCAGTATTCTCAAGGGCAATCAGCCCCAGCATTTT CASSILKGNQPQHF
TRBJ1-5 few TRBV20-1 - TGCAGTGCTTACTGGGGGAATAGCAATCAGCCCCAGCATTTT CSAYWGNSNQPQHF